The clone carrying this T cell receptor beta chain was detected many times. Its antigen is not known. These data are taken from a study of regulatory T cells in long-lasting Graves disease. The time point denotes: newly diagnosed GD, antithyroid drugs for less than 3 months. After RNA was extracted from PBMCs, the TCR library was made from it. HTBI primers from iRepertoire and Arm-PCR of CDR3 regions yielded the TCR beta libraries. Original handling: Across the samples, identification revealed around 65 TRBV and roughly 13 TRBJ segments. TCRdb called the multiplex PCR reads again in MiXCR, with one record for every CDR3 protein. The authors' filters were not applied to this entry. Of 200,000 to 250,000 distinct CDR3 sequences detected, roughly a fifth appear once; the ten largest clones hold about 10%. Overall study findings and caveats: The number of shared public clonotypes was higher in persistent patients (roughly 2,800) than new patients (966). Thyroid tissue was not studied; only peripheral blood was.

This CDR3 is built from 15 residues. V dropped 2 bases and J dropped 5 bases, with 16 bases sitting between them. Germline values: CDR1 MGHRA, CDR2 YSYEKL. The data were also submitted as part of a second study, on T cells in Graves' hyperthyroidism and ophthalmopathy.

The rearrangement joins TRBV4-1 to TRBJ2-7; TRBD1 might be the D (7 bases). This TCR was recovered from a woman under 40 with Graves disease. The specimen comprised peripheral blood mononuclear cells (PBMCs), sampled at new diagnosis, from a patient treated with antithyroid drugs. The CDR3 sequence: CASSQFSGRGDEQYF. The CDR3 nucleotides read TGCGCCAGCAGCCAATTTTCGGGCAGGGGGGACGAGCAGTACTTC.